The 15 T cell receptor beta chains below all came from one sample that was sequenced in a study of cytomegalovirus exposure and HLA in healthy donors. 60 Vbeta and 13 Jbeta primers were used in PCR. Some clones are missing from TCRdb's copy, which holds only in-frame ones; the method was immunoSEQ multiplex PCR. Its listing shows 110,000 to 150,000 clones. The sequenced sample consisted of PBMCs. Receptors originate from a male donor in good health and CMV-seronegative.

The rearrangement links TRBV30 to TRBJ1-1, with D perhaps TRBD1 (5 bases). CDR1 is GTSNPN, CDR2 SVGIG, per germline (reference sequence). The CDR3 loop spans 13 amino acids. Deletions cut 1 base from V and 4 bases from J, with 10 bases between. CDR3 nucleotides: TGTGCCTGGAGTGGACAGTTAGGCACTGAAGCTTTCTTT. Amino acid sequence: CAWSGQLGTEAFF.

The chain recombines TRBV7-9 with TRBJ1-2; 8 positions match TRBD1. Germline loops: CDR1 SEHNR, CDR2 FQNEAQ (reference sequence). The CDR3 totals 14 residues. V was clipped by 6 bases and J by 5 bases; unmatched bases: 8. CDR3 loop: CASSIGRTGYGYTF. In DNA, the CDR3 is TGTGCCAGCAGTATTGGCAGGACAGGGTATGGCTACACCTTC.

Comment on this clone: This sample includes further DNA sequences coding for the same CDR3. V gene TRBV5-6 combines with J gene TRBJ1-5; D is undetermined. The germline V gene encodes CDR1 SGHDT and CDR2 YYEEEE. This CDR3 has 13 residues. V was cut by 1 base and J by 4 bases, with 6 bases left in between. The CDR3 region has the DNA TGTGCCAGCAGCTTGCGGGAAAATCAGCCCCAGCATTTT. It translates to CASSLRENQPQHF.

This rearrangement joins TRBV19 to TRBJ2-7, with TRBD1 identical over 10 bases. The CDR3 is 14 residues long. Germline loops: CDR1 LNHDA, CDR2 SQIVND (reference sequence). V was clipped by 3 bases and J by 7 bases; unmatched bases: 6. This chain's CDR3 is CASSMGTGAREQYF. The CDR3 DNA is TGTGCCAGTAGTATGGGGACAGGGGCCCGGGAGCAGTACTTC.

The chain has TRBV5-1 and TRBJ2-1; TRBD2 agrees at 10 bases. The V segment lost 4 bases and the J segment 4 bases; nucleotides outside the gene matches: 5. CDR1 and CDR2 (germline): SGHRS, YFSETQ. CDR3 size: 15 residues. The CDR3 loop reads CASSTTSGTYNEQFF. The CDR3 DNA reads TGCGCCAGCAGCACAACTAGCGGGACGTACAATGAGCAGTTCTTC.

V and J are TRBV15 and TRBJ1-2; 11 bases are a match to TRBD1. This CDR3 comprises 16 residues. Unmatched junction bases numbered 7, after V lost 1 base and J lost 6 bases. Germline V lookup: CDR1 LNHNV, CDR2 YYDKDF (reference sequence). The DNA for the CDR3 is TGTGCCACCAGCAGAGGGGACAGGGGGACCGGGGATGGCTACACCTTC. This encodes CATSRGDRGTGDGYTF.

V gene TRBV9 combines with J gene TRBJ1-4; no firm D call. Trimming pared 3 bases from V and 8 bases from J, leaving 14 bases between. The CDR3 length is 14 residues. CDR1 is SGDLS and CDR2 is YYNGEE in the germline V gene. This CDR3 is CASSEGPGGEKLFF. In DNA, the CDR3 is TGTGCCAGCAGCGAAGGCCCGGGAGGCGAAAAACTGTTTTTT.

The gene calls are TRBV5-1 and TRBJ2-3; 9 positions agree with TRBD2. V was clipped by 3 bases and J by 3 bases; unmatched bases: 14. The CDR3 spans 18 residues. Germline assignment: CDR1 SGHRS and CDR2 YFSETQ. The CDR3 DNA reads TGCGCCAGCAGCTCTCACGGGGCGGGGGGGCCAAGGACAGATACGCAGTATTTT. This codes for CASSSHGAGGPRTDTQYF.

This rearrangement joins TRBV2 to TRBJ2-7; TRBD1 matches 10 bases. The V gene end was trimmed by 11 bases and the J gene end by 5 bases; junction bases not matched to a gene: 9. Germline loops: CDR1 SNHLY, CDR2 FYNNEI. The CDR3 sequence is 13 residues long. The chain's CDR3 is CAGSRQGADEQYF. CDR3 DNA: TGTGCCGGCTCCCGACAGGGGGCGGACGAGCAGTACTTC.

V gene TRBV18 combines with J gene TRBJ2-3; 10 bases are a match to TRBD1. CDR1 is KGHSH, CDR2 LQKENI, per germline. This CDR3 is 15 amino acids long. The ends lost 0 bases at V and 3 bases at J; junction bases unmatched: 0. CDR3 nucleotides: TGTGCCAGCTCACCACCGGGACAGGGGACAGATACGCAGTATTTT. It codes for CASSPPGQGTDTQYF.

The chain recombines TRBV9 with TRBJ2-5; 15 nucleotides align to TRBD2. The CDR3 extends over 19 amino acids. V gave up 1 base and J gave up 4 bases; unmatched junction bases: 11. Germline V lookup: CDR1 SGDLS, CDR2 YYNGEE. The CDR3 DNA sequence: TGTGCCAGCAGCGTAAGCACCGGGACTAGCGGGGGGAATATAGAGACCCAGTACTTC. Amino acids: CASSVSTGTSGGNIETQYF.

This chain links TRBV7-8 with TRBJ2-5, with 7 bases lining up with TRBD2. This CDR3 spans 14 amino acids. Germline V gives CDR1 SGHVS, CDR2 FQNEAQ. Germline trimming cut 2 bases from V and 4 bases from J; bases unmatched to any gene: 4. The CDR3 nucleotides are TGTGCCAGCAGCTTAAGACTAGCCGGAGAGACCCAGTACTTC. It translates to CASSLRLAGETQYF.

The rearrangement links TRBV6-6 to TRBJ1-2, with 11 bases matching TRBD1. This CDR3 is 14 amino acids long. Per the germline V gene, CDR1 is MNHNY and CDR2 is SVGAGI (reference sequence). Germline trimming cut 6 bases from V and 7 bases from J; bases unmatched to any gene: 7. CDR3 coding DNA: TGTGCCAGCAGGCTAGGGACAGGGGGTGGTGGCTACACCTTC. Its protein product is CASRLGTGGGGYTF.

The chain has TRBV12-5 and TRBJ2-1; 7 nucleotides align to TRBD1. The CDR3 extends over 13 amino acids. V trimming: 6 bases; J trimming: 9 bases; junction bases outside the gene matches: 8. CDR1 is LGHNT and CDR2 is FRNRAP in the germline V gene. The CDR3 loop is CASGLTGRGEQFF. The CDR3 DNA reads as TGTGCTAGTGGGCTGACAGGGCGTGGTGAGCAGTTCTTC.

The chain links TRBV9 to TRBJ2-1, with TRBD2 identical over 10 bases. V dropped 4 bases and J dropped 4; count of bases not matched to a gene: 8. The CDR3 length is 16 residues. Germline assignment: CDR1 SGDLS and CDR2 YYNGEE. The CDR3 region has the DNA TGTGCCAGCAGCCCCCTAGGACTAGCGGATTACAATGAGCAGTTCTTC. Translated, it gives CASSPLGLADYNEQFF.